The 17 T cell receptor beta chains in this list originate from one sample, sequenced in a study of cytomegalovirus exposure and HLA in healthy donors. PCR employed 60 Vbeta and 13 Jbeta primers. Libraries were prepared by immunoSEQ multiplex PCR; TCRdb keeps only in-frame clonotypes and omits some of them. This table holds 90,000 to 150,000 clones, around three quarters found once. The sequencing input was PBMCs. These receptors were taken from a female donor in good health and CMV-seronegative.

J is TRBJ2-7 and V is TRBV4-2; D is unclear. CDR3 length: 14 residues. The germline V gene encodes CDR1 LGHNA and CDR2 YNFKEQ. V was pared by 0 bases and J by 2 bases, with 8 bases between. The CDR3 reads CASSQESSPYEQYF. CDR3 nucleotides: TGTGCCAGCAGCCAAGAAAGTAGCCCCTACGAGCAGTACTTC.

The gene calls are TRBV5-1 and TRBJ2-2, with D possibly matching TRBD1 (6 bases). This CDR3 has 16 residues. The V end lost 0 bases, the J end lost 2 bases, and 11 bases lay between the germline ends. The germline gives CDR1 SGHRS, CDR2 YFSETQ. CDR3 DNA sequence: TGCGCCAGCAGCTTGGTTGTGGGGGCAAACACCGGGGAGCTGTTTTTT. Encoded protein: CASSLVVGANTGELFF.

The CDR3: CASSLVGREFGEQYF. The DNA for the CDR3 is TGTGCCAGCAGCTTAGTTGGTCGGGAATTTGGCGAGCAGTACTTC. The chain links TRBV11-2 to TRBJ2-7; TRBD2 might be the D (5 bases). The V end lost 1 base, the J end lost 6 bases, and 16 bases lay between the germline ends. CDR3 length: 15 residues. Germline V gives CDR1 SGHAT, CDR2 FQNNGV.

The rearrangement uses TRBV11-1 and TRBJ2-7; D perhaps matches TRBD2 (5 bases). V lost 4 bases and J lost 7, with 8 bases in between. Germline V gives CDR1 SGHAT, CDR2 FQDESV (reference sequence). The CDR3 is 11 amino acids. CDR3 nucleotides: TGTGCCAGCAGCTCGGGGTGGGAGCAGTACTTC. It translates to CASSSGWEQYF. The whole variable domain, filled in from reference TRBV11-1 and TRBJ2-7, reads EAEVAQSPRYKITEKSQAVAFWCDPISGHATLYWYRQILGQGPELLVQFQDESVVDDSQLPKDRFSAERLKGVDSTLKIQPAELGDSAMYLCASSSGWEQYFGPGTRLTVT.

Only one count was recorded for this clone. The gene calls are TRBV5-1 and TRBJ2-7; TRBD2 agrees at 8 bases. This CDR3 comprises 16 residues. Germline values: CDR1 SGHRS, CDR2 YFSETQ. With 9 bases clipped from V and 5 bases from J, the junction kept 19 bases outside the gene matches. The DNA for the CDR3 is TGCGCCACCAATCGAATTAGCGGGGCCCAGCCCCACGAGCAGTACTTC. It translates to CATNRISGAQPHEQYF.

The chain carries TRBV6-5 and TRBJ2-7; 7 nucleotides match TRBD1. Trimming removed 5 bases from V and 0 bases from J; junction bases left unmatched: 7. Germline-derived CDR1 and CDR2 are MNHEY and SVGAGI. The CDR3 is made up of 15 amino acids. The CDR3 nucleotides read TGTGCCAGCAGTCGCCGCCGGGACAGCTCCTACGAGCAGTACTTC. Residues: CASSRRRDSSYEQYF.

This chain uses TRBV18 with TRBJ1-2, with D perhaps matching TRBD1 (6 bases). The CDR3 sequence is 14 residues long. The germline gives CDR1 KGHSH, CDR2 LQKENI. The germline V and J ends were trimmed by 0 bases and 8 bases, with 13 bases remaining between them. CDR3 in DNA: TGTGCCAGCTCACCACCGCAGGGGTTAGGCGGCTACACCTTC. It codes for CASSPPQGLGGYTF.

The CDR3 loop reads CASSRGVSGAYNEQFF. The CDR3, as DNA: TGTGCCAGCAGTCGTGGGGTTAGCGGGGCTTACAATGAGCAGTTCTTC. The chain has TRBV2 and TRBJ2-1, with 8 bases matching TRBD2. The germline V gene encodes CDR1 SNHLY and CDR2 FYNNEI. V lost 5 bases and J lost 4; bases outside the gene matches: 10. The CDR3 is 16 residues long. Full variable domain (remainder filled in from reference TRBV2 and TRBJ2-1): EPEVTQTPSHQVTQMGQEVILRCVPISNHLYFYWYRQILGQKVEFLVSFYNNEISEKSEIFDDQFSVERPDGSNFTLKIRSTKLEDSAMYFCASSRGVSGAYNEQFFGPGTRLTVL.

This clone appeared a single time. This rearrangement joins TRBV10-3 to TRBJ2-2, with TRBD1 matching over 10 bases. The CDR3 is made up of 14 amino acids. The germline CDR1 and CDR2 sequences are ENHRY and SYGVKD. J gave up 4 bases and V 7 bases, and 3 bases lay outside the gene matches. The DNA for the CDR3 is TGTGCCATCAACCGGGACAGGGGCACCGGGGAGCTGTTTTTT. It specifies CAINRDRGTGELFF.

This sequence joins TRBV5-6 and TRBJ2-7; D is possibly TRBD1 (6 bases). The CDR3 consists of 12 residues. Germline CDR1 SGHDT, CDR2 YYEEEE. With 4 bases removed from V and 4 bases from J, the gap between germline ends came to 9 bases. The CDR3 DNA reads TGTGCCAGCAGCGTACAGGGTTACGAGCAGTACTTC. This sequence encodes CASSVQGYEQYF.

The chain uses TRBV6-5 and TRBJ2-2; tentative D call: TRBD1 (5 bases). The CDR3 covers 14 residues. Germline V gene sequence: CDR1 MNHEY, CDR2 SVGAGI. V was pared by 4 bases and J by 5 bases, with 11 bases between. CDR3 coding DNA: TGTGCCAGCAGTTTCACAGGATTAACCGGGGAGCTGTTTTTT. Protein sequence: CASSFTGLTGELFF.

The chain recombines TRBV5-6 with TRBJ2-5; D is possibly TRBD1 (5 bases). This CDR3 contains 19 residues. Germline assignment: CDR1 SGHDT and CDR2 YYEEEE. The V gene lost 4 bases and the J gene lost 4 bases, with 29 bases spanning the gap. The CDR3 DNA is TGTGCCAGCAGCGTGGGCCATTTTCCGACAGTCACCCTTTCAGAGACCCAGTACTTC. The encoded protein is CASSVGHFPTVTLSETQYF.

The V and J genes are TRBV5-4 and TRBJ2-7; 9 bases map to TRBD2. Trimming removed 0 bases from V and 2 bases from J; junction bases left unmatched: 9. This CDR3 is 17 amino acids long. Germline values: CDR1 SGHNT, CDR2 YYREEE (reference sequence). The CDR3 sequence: CASSLAMSGGFPYEQYF. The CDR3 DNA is TGTGCCAGCAGCTTGGCCATGAGCGGGGGGTTCCCCTACGAGCAGTACTTC. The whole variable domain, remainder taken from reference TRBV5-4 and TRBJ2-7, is ETGVTQSPTHLIKTRGQQVTLRCSSQSGHNTVSWYQQALGQGPQFIFQYYREEENGRGNFPPRFSGLQFPNYSSELNVNALELDDSALYLCASSLAMSGGFPYEQYFGPGTRLTVT.

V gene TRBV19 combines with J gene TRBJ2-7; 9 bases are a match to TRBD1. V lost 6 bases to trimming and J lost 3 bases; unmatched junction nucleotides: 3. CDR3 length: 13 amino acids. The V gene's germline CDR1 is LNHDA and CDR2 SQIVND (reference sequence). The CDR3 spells CASSLTGGYEQYF. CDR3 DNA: TGTGCCAGTAGCTTGACAGGGGGCTACGAGCAGTACTTC.

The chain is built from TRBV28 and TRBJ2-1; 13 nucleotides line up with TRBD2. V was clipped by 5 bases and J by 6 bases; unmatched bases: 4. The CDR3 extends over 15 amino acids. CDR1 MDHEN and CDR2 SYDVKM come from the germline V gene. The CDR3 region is CASSRGTSGANEQFF. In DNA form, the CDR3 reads TGTGCCAGCAGTAGGGGGACTAGCGGGGCCAATGAGCAGTTCTTC.

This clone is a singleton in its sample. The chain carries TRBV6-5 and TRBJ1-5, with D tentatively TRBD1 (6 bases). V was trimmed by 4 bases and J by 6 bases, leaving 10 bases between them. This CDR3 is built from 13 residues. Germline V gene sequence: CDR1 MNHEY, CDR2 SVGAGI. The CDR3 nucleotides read TGTGCCAGCAGTTCACAGGGTAGTCAGCCCCAGCATTTT. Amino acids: CASSSQGSQPQHF.

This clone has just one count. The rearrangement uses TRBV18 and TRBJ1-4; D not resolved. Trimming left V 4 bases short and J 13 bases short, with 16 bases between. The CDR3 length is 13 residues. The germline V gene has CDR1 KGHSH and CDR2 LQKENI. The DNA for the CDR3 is TGTGCCAGCTCACTCGGGGAAGGTGTTGGACTGTTTTTT. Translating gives CASSLGEGVGLFF.